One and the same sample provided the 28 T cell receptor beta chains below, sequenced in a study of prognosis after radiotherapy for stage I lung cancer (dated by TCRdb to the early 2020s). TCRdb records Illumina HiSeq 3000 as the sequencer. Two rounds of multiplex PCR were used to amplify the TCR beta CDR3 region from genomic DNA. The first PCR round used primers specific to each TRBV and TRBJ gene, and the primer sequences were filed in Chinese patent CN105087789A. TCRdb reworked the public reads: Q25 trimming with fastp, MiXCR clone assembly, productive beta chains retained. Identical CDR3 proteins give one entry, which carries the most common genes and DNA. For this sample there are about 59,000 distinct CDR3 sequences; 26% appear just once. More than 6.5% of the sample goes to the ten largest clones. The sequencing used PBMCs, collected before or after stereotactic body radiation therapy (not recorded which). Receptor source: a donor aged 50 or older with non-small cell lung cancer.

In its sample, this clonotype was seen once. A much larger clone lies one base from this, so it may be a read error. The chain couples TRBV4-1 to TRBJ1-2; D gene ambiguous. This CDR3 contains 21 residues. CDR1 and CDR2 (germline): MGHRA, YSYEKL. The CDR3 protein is CANSQEEEVLKFGRSNYGYTF. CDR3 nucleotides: TGCGCCAACAGCCAAGAAGAGGAAGTATTGAAGTTTGGCAGGTCTAACTATGGCTACACCTTC.

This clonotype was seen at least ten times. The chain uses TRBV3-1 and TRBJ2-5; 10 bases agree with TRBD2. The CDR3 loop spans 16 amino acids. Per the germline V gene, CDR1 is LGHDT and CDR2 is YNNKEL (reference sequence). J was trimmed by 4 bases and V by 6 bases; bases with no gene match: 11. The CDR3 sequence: CASSRKLAGYRETQYF. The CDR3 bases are TGTGCCAGCAGTCGAAAACTAGCGGGGTACCGAGAGACCCAGTACTTC.

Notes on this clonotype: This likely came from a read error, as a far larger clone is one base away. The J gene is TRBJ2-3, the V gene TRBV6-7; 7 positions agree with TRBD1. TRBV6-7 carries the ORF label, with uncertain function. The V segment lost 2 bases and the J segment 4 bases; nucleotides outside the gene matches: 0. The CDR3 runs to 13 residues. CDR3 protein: CASSYTGADTQYF. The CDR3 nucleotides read TGTGCCAGCAGTTACACAGGGGCAGATACGCAGTATTTT.

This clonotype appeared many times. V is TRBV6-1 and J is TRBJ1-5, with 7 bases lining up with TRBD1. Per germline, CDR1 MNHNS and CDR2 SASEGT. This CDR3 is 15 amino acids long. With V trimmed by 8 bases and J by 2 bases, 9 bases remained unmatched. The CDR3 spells CASALGGARNQPQHF. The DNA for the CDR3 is TGTGCCAGCGCATTAGGGGGCGCCCGCAATCAGCCCCAGCATTTT.

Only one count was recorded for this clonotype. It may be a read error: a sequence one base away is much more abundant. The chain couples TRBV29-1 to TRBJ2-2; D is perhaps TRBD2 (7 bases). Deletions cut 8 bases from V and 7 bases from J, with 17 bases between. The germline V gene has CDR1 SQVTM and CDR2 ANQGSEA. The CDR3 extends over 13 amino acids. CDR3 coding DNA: TGCAGCACTCCACGGGGGGCGAACGGGGAGCTGTTTTTT. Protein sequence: CSTPRGANGELFF.

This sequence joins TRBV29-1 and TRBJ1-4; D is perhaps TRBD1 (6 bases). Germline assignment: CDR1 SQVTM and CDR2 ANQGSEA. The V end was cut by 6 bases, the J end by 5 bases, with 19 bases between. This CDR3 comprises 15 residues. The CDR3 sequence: CSVLGAPEGNEKLFF. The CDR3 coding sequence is TGCAGCGTCCTGGGGGCTCCAGAGGGGAATGAAAAACTGTTTTTT.

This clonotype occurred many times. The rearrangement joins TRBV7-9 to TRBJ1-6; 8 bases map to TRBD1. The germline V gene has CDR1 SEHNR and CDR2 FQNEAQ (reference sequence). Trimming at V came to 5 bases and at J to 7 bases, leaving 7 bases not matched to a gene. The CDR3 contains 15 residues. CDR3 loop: CASSLGQGDNSPLHF. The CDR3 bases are TGTGCCAGCAGCCTAGGACAGGGAGACAATTCACCCCTCCACTTT.

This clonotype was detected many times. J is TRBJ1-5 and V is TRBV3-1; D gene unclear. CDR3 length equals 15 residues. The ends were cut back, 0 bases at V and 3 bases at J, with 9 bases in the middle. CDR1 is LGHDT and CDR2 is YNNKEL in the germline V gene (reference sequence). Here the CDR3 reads CASSQETRLNQPQHF. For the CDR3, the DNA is TGTGCCAGCAGCCAAGAGACAAGGCTCAATCAGCCCCAGCATTTT.

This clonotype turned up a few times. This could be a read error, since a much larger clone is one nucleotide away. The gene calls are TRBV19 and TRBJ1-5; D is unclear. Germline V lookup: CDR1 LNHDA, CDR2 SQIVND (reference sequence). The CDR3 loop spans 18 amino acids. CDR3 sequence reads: CASTRGGGSDYSNRPQHF. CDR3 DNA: TGTGCCAGTACCCGTGGAGGAGGGTCAGATTATAGCAATCGGCCCCAGCATTTT.

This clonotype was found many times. CDR3 residues: CASSTGDRTYEQYF. Written as DNA, the CDR3 is TGTGCCAGCAGTACGGGCGACAGAACCTACGAGCAGTACTTC. The chain employs TRBV2 and TRBJ2-7; D perhaps matches TRBD1 (5 bases). The CDR3 is 14 amino acids. Germline assignment: CDR1 SNHLY and CDR2 FYNNEI. Trimming stripped 5 bases from V and 2 bases from J, with 13 bases between.

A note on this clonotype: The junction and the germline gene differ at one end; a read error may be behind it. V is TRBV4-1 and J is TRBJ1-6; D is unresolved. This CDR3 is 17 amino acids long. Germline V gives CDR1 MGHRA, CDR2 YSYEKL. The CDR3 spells CASSQVFSRDYNPPLHF. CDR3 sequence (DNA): TGCGCCAGCAGCCAAGTTTTCAGCCGTGACTATAATCCACCCCTCCACTTT.

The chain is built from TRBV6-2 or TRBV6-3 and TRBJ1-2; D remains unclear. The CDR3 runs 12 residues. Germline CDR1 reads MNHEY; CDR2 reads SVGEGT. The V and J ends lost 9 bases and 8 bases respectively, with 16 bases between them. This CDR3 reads CARSETIAGYTF. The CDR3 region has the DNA TGTGCCAGAAGTGAGACAATCGCCGGCTACACCTTC.

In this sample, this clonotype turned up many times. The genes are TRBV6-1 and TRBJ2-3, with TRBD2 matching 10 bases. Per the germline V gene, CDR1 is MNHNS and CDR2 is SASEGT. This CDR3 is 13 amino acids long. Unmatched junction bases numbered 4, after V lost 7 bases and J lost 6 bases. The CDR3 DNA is TGTGCCAGCACGACGACTAGCGGGGATACGCAGTATTTT. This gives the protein CASTTTSGDTQYF.

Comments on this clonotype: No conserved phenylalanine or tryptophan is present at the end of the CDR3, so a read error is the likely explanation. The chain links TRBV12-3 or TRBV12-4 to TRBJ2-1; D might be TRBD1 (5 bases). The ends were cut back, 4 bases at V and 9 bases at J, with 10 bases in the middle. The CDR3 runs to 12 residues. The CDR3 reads CASSYRFGEQFL. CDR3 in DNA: TGTGCCAGCAGTTACAGGTTCGGTGAGCAGTTCCTC.

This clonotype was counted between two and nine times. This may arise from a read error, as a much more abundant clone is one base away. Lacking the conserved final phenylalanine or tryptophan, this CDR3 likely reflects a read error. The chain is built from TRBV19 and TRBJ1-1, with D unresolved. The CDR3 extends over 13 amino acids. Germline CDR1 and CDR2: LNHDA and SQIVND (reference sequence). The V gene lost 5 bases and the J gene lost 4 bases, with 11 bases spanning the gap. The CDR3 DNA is TGTGCCAGTAGTGATTTTCTGAGCACTGAAGCTTTCCTT. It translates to CASSDFLSTEAFL.

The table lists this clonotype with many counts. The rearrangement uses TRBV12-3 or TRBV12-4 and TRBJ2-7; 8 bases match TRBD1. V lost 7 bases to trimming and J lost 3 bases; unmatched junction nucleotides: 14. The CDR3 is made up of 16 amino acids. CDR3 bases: TGTGCCAGCATTCAAATATGGGACAGGATAAACTACGAGCAGTACTTC. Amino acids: CASIQIWDRINYEQYF.

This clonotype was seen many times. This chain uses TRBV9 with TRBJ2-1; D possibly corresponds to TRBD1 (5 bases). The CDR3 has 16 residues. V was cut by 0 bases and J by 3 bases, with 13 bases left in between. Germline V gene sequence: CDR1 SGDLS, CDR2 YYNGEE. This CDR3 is CASSVATRAVYNEQFF. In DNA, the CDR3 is TGTGCCAGCAGCGTAGCTACCAGGGCTGTCTACAATGAGCAGTTCTTC.

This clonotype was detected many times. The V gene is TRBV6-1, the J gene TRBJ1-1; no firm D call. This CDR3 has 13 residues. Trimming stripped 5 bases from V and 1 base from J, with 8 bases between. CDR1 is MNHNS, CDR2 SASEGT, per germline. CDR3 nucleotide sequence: TGTGCCAGCAGTCTAATTTCGAACACTGAAGCTTTCTTT. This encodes CASSLISNTEAFF.

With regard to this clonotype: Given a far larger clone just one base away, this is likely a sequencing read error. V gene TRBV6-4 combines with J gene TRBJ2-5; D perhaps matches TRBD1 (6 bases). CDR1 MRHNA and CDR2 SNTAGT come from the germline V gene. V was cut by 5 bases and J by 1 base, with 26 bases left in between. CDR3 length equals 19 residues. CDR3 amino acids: CASSYYTRGGKLGQETQYF. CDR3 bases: TGTGCCAGCAGTTACTATACTAGAGGGGGAAAATTGGGCCAAGAGACCCAGTACTTC.

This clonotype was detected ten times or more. CDR3 DNA: TGTGCCAGCAGAACAGACAGGGACGGGAGCTATGGCTACACCTTC. This sequence encodes CASRTDRDGSYGYTF. The gene calls are TRBV6-5 and TRBJ1-2; TRBD1 matches 7 bases. The V and J ends lost 6 bases and 4 bases, in that order; junction bases with no gene match: 11. Looked up from germline, CDR1 is MNHEY and CDR2 is SVGAGI. The CDR3 has 15 residues.

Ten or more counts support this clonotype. The CDR3 DNA follows: TGTGCCAGCAGCCCGGCCTACGAGCAGTACTTC. Translation: CASSPAYEQYF. J is TRBJ2-7 and V is TRBV11-2; D gene unclear. Germline V CDR1 and CDR2: SGHAT, FQNNGV. V gave up 5 bases and J gave up 2 bases, with 4 bases separating them. This CDR3 comprises 11 residues.

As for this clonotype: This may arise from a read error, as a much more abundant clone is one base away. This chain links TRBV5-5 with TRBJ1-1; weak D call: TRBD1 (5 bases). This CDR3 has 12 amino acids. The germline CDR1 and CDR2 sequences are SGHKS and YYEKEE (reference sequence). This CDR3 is CVSTLGGGEAFF. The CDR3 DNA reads TGTGTCAGCACCCTGGGGGGGGGTGAAGCTTTCTTT.

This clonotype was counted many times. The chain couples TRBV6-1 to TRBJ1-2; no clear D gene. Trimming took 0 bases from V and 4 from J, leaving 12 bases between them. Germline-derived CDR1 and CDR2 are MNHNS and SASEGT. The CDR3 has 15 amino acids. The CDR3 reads CASSEAKGVGYGYTF. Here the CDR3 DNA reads TGTGCCAGCAGTGAAGCAAAGGGAGTAGGCTATGGCTACACCTTC.

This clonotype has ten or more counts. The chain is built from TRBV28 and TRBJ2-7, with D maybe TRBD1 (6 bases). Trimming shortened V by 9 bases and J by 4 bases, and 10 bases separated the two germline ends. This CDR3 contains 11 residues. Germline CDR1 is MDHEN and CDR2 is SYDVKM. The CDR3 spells CASLQGYEQYF. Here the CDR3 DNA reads TGTGCCAGTTTACAGGGTTACGAGCAGTACTTC.

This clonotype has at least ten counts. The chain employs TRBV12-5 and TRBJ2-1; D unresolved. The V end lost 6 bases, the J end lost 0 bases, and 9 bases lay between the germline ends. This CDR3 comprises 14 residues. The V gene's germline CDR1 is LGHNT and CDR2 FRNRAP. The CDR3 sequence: CASGSDTSYNEQFF. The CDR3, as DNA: TGTGCTAGTGGGTCAGACACCTCCTACAATGAGCAGTTCTTC.

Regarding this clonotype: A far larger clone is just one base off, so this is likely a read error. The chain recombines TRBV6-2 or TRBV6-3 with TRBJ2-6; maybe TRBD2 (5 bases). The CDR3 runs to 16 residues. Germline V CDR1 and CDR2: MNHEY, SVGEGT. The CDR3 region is CASSVRGDSVANVLTF. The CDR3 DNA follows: TGTGCCAGCAGTGTTCGGGGAGACTCTGTGGCCAACGTCCTGACTTTC.

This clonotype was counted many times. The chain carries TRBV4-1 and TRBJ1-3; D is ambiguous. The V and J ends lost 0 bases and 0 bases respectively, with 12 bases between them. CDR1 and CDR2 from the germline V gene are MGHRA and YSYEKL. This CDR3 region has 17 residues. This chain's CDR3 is CASSQDLVFYSGNTIYF. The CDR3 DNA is TGCGCCAGCAGCCAAGACCTTGTTTTTTACTCTGGAAACACCATATATTTT.

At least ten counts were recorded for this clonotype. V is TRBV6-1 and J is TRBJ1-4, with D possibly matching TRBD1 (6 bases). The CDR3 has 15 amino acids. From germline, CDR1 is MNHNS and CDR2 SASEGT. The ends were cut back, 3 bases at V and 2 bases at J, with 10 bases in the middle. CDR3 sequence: CASSDWGATNEKLFF. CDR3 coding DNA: TGTGCCAGCAGTGATTGGGGGGCCACTAATGAAAAACTGTTTTTT.